This T cell receptor (beta chain) was found in a study of blood T cell repertoires in COVID-19. V lost 0 bases and J 4 bases, leaving 15 bases between the germline ends. The length of the CDR3 is 16 residues. Germline assignment: CDR1 LGHDT and CDR2 YNNKEL (reference sequence). Some clones are missing from TCRdb's copy, which holds only in-frame ones; the method was immunoSEQ multiplex PCR. The sample contains fewer than 450,000 clones, around 90% of which appear only once. This TCR derives from a woman in her forties with acute COVID-19. Sequencing input: PBMCs or T cells enriched from blood (not recorded which). The chain is built from TRBV3-1 (or the pseudogene TRBV3-2) and TRBJ1-2; D remains unclear. This CDR3 is CASSQESRGGIYGYTF. The CDR3 region has the DNA TGTGCCAGCAGCCAAGAGTCACGGGGAGGGATCTATGGCTACACCTTC.